These 7 T cell receptor beta chains share one sample of origin, sequenced in a study of blood T cell repertoires in COVID-19 (dated by TCRdb to 2019 to 2021). The library relied on the immunoSEQ multiplex PCR assay. TCRdb took this table from immuneACCESS and kept in-frame rearrangements with V and J called. Such tables lack part of the clones; where checked against another copy, unresolved V genes explain under half of the gap, and the rest is unexplained. Here the sample has a few hundred thousand clones; about 85% occur a single time. The top ten hold roughly 2% of the sample. The sequenced sample was peripheral blood. The origin of the receptors is a man aged 18 to 35 with active or convalescent COVID-19.

The CDR3 DNA sequence: TGTGCCAGCAGCTTAATCGGTGCGGCGACTAACTATGGCTACACCTTC. The encoded protein is CASSLIGAATNYGYTF. J is TRBJ1-2 and V is TRBV7-9; D is ambiguous. The CDR3 is 16 residues long. Germline V CDR1 and CDR2: SEHNR, FQNEAQ (reference sequence). Trimming pared 2 bases from V and 0 bases from J, leaving 13 bases between. Full variable domain (rest looked up from reference TRBV7-9 and TRBJ1-2): DTGVSQNPRHKITKRGQNVTFRCDPISEHNRLYWYRQTLGQGPEFLTYFQNEAQLEKSRLLSDRFSAERPKGSFSTLEIQRTEQGDSAMYLCASSLIGAATNYGYTFGSGTRLTVV.

The count of this clone is one. Here the CDR3 reads CASSASPLAGGFNEQFF. The CDR3 bases are TGTGCCAGCAGCGCCTCGCCTCTAGCGGGAGGTTTTAATGAGCAGTTCTTC. This sequence joins TRBV3-1 (or the pseudogene TRBV3-2) and TRBJ2-1; TRBD2 matches 11 bases. The CDR3 totals 17 residues. With 5 bases clipped from V and 7 bases from J, the junction kept 13 bases outside the gene matches. Germline V gives CDR1 LGHDT, CDR2 YNNKEL (reference sequence).

The CDR3 protein is CASSPGQDNQPQHF. The CDR3 DNA sequence: TGTGCCAGCAGCCCGGGACAGGATAATCAGCCCCAGCATTTT. V and J are TRBV5-5 and TRBJ1-5; 8 bases are a match to TRBD1. With 4 bases clipped from V and 4 bases from J, the junction kept 4 bases outside the gene matches. The CDR3 contains 14 residues. The V gene's germline CDR1 is SGHKS and CDR2 YYEKEE (reference sequence).

The rearrangement links TRBV2 to TRBJ1-2; 7 nucleotides match TRBD1. CDR1 is SNHLY, CDR2 FYNNEI, per germline. With V trimmed by 5 bases and J by 5 bases, 5 bases remained unmatched. The CDR3 has 13 residues. CDR3 in amino acids: CASSNQGGYGYTF. The CDR3 DNA is TGTGCCAGCAGTAACCAGGGGGGATATGGCTACACCTTC.

The chain recombines TRBV27 with TRBJ2-3, with 8 bases matching TRBD1. The V gene end was trimmed by 9 bases and the J gene end by 2 bases; junction bases not matched to a gene: 10. CDR1 and CDR2 (germline): MNHEY, SMNVEV (reference sequence). The CDR3 covers 15 residues. This chain's CDR3 is CASHRVGQVTDTQYF. The CDR3 DNA follows: TGTGCCAGTCACCGGGTGGGACAGGTCACAGATACGCAGTATTTT.

J is TRBJ1-6 and V is TRBV28; 7 bases line up with TRBD1. Germline CDR1 reads MDHEN; CDR2 reads SYDVKM. The CDR3 has 18 amino acids. Unmatched junction bases numbered 10, after V lost 5 bases and J lost 0 bases. This chain's CDR3 is CASSPPGQKASYNSPLHF. CDR3 DNA: TGTGCCAGCAGTCCCCCGGGACAGAAAGCCTCCTATAATTCACCCCTCCACTTT.

This clone has just one count. The chain combines TRBV6-5 with TRBJ1-4; TRBD1 matches at 11 bases. Germline CDR1 MNHEY, CDR2 SVGAGI. This CDR3 region has 16 residues. Unmatched junction bases numbered 9, after V lost 4 bases and J lost 8 bases. The CDR3, as DNA: TGTGCCAGCAGTTTGAATATCGGGACAGGGGGGGAAAAACTGTTTTTT. Protein product: CASSLNIGTGGEKLFF.